This entry concerns a single T cell receptor (beta chain). Its cognate antigen is unknown. 13 Jbeta primers and 60 Vbeta primers were used for the PCR. Profiling relied on immunoSEQ multiplex PCR, and the TCRdb table lists in-frame clones only, not all of them. The sample yields more than 150,000 clones, over 70% seen once. The data belong to a study of cytomegalovirus exposure and HLA in healthy donors. Study results and limitations: The likely explanation for a cluster of highly shared sequence variants was sequencing artifact. Cytomegalovirus association was assigned to approximately 160 TCR beta chains.

This CDR3 contains 14 residues. The V and J ends lost 7 bases and 2 bases, in that order; junction bases with no gene match: 9. Germline-derived CDR1 and CDR2 are SQVTM and ANQGSEA. The rearrangement uses TRBV29-1 and TRBJ1-1; 8 bases are shared with TRBD1. The receptor comes from a man between 45 and 60 years old in good health and CMV-seropositive. Sequencing was performed on PBMCs. CDR3 DNA: TGCAGCGGGGTGGAGGACAGGGTCAACACTGAAGCTTTCTTT. It translates to CSGVEDRVNTEAFF.